Each of the 6 T cell receptor beta chains below was sequenced from the same sample in a study of blood T cell repertoires in COVID-19. Repertoires were generated with immunoSEQ multiplex PCR, while TCRdb's copy carries only in-frame clones and drops some. The sample includes about 150,000 clones, approximately 80% of them seen just once. Sequencing was performed on peripheral blood. The receptors shown here come from a human donor in a cohort sampled during active COVID-19.

The V call is TRBV19, the J call TRBJ1-5, with D uncertain. Germline V gene sequence: CDR1 LNHDA, CDR2 SQIVND (reference sequence). The ends were cut back, 7 bases at V and 7 bases at J, with 14 bases in the middle. The CDR3 has 13 amino acids. The CDR3 is CASTNSRGQPQHF. The CDR3 DNA reads TGTGCCAGTACCAATTCCCGTGGCCAGCCCCAGCATTTT.

V usage is TRBV6-5 and J usage is TRBJ2-2, with 10 bases fitting TRBD2. The CDR3 is made up of 13 amino acids. Germline V gene data show CDR1 as MNHEY and CDR2 as SVGAGI. After removal of 9 bases from V and 6 bases from J, the junction contained 4 bases not matched to a gene. The CDR3 bases are TGTGCCAGAACTAGCGGGATGGCCGGGGAGCTGTTTTTT. Encoded protein: CARTSGMAGELFF.

This chain uses TRBV14 with TRBJ1-1, with unresolved D. The V end was cut by 2 bases, the J end by 4 bases, with 14 bases between. CDR3 length: 15 amino acids. Per germline, CDR1 SGHDN and CDR2 FVKESK. The chain's CDR3 is CASSQSRPGGTEAFF. The CDR3 DNA follows: TGTGCCAGCAGCCAAAGTAGGCCCGGCGGCACTGAAGCTTTCTTT.

The CDR3 is CASFPRDGELFF. CDR3 in DNA: TGTGCCAGCTTCCCACGGGACGGGGAGCTGTTTTTT. The V call is TRBV18, the J call TRBJ2-2; D possibly corresponds to TRBD2 (5 bases). V lost 7 bases and J 7 bases, leaving 10 bases between the germline ends. Germline CDR1 KGHSH, CDR2 LQKENI. CDR3 length equals 12 residues.

This clone was picked up a small number of times. In DNA, the CDR3 is TGTGCCAGCAGCCAAGAGTACGGGGTAGGGCAGACCCAGTACTTC. This codes for CASSQEYGVGQTQYF. J is TRBJ2-5 and V is TRBV3-1 (or the pseudogene TRBV3-2), with D tentatively TRBD2 (5 bases). V dropped 0 bases and J dropped 6 bases, with 14 bases sitting between them. Germline V CDR1 and CDR2: LGHDT, YNNKEL (reference sequence). The CDR3 has 15 amino acids.

This clone was recorded only once. The gene calls are TRBV12-3 or TRBV12-4 and TRBJ2-7; D is possibly TRBD2 (5 bases). The V gene lost 6 bases and the J gene lost 7 bases, with 16 bases spanning the gap. CDR3 length: 13 residues. DNA of the CDR3: TGTGCCAGCAGCCTCCGGGGTCCGGGGGAGCAGTACTTC. Amino acid sequence: CASSLRGPGEQYF.